What follows are 16 T cell receptor beta chains derived from one specimen sequenced in a study of blood T cells in healthy people across ages. A second PCR of roughly 7 to 11 cycles used a sample-barcoded 5' primer and a J-beta primer mix. Using its own MiXCR run on the 5' RACE reads, TCRdb lists one record per CDR3 protein. The sample holds 1.4 million or so distinct CDR3 sequences, 40% to 45% seen once. Sequenced material: blood. The receptors here all came from a woman younger than 30 in good health.

The V gene is TRBV7-2, the J gene TRBJ2-5; 14 positions match TRBD2. The CDR3 runs to 16 residues. J gave up 11 bases and V 4 bases, and 12 bases lay outside the gene matches. Germline V gives CDR1 SGHTA, CDR2 FQGNSA. DNA for the CDR3: TGTGCCAGCAGCTCCCGAGGACTAGCGGGGGGCAATGAGCAGTACTTC. Encoded protein: CASSSRGLAGGNEQYF.

The chain joins TRBV20-1 to TRBJ1-2; possible D gene TRBD1, 5 bases. Germline CDR1 is DFQATT and CDR2 is SNEGSKA (reference sequence). The V end was cut by 0 bases, the J end by 8 bases, with 13 bases between. This CDR3 contains 13 residues. The CDR3 DNA follows: TGCAGTGCTAGAGAGGGGAGGGGTCTCGGCTACACCTTC. Its protein is CSAREGRGLGYTF.

This clonotype has a handful of counts. The chain combines TRBV29-1 with TRBJ1-4; 8 nucleotides agree with TRBD1. The CDR3 is 13 amino acids. V shed 7 bases and J 3 bases; nucleotides not matched to a gene: 4. Germline V gene lookup returns CDR1 SQVTM and CDR2 ANQGSEA. DNA of the CDR3: TGCAGCGGACAGGGGTCGGCTAATGAAAAACTGTTTTTT. It codes for CSGQGSANEKLFF.

This clonotype was seen once. The chain joins TRBV5-1 to TRBJ2-7, with D possibly being TRBD1 (6 bases). The CDR3 sequence is 11 residues long. Germline lookup yields CDR1 SGHRS and CDR2 YFSETQ. The V end lost 6 bases, the J end lost 6 bases, and 10 bases lay between the germline ends. In DNA form, the CDR3 reads TGCGCCAGCAAGGGGGAATTCGAGCAGTACTTC. Its protein is CASKGEFEQYF.

Regarding this clonotype: A junction boundary mismatches the germline segment, possibly from a read error. This rearrangement joins TRBV7-2 to TRBJ2-3, with 8 bases that match TRBD1. The CDR3 spans 16 residues. The germline V gene has CDR1 SGHTA and CDR2 FQGNSA. Here the CDR3 DNA reads TGTGCCAGCAGCCCGGACAGGGCGGCTAGCAGAGATACGCAGTATTTT. It specifies CASSPDRAASRDTQYF.

This clonotype was seen a few times. DNA of the CDR3: TGTGCCAGCAGAAGACTAGCGGGAGGTAATTACAATGAGCAGTTCTTC. Amino acid sequence: CASRRLAGGNYNEQFF. This chain uses TRBV12-3 or TRBV12-4 with TRBJ2-1, with TRBD2 matching 13 bases. This CDR3 region has 16 residues. V shed 6 bases, J shed 4 bases, and the junction held 6 bases outside the gene matches.

The chain links TRBV7-9 to TRBJ2-1; 7 bases fit TRBD2. The germline gives CDR1 SEHNR, CDR2 FQNEAQ (reference sequence). The CDR3 consists of 15 residues. The J segment lost 4 bases and the V segment lost 7 bases, leaving 10 bases of the junction unmatched. The CDR3 spells CASKGPAGAYNEQFF. In nucleotides, the CDR3 is TGTGCCAGCAAGGGCCCTGCGGGAGCTTACAATGAGCAGTTCTTC.

This clonotype appeared a few times. The rearrangement links TRBV20-1 to TRBJ2-2; D is uncertain. Trimming cost V 4 bases and J 0 bases, with 15 bases left between them. The germline V gene encodes CDR1 DFQATT and CDR2 SNEGSKA (reference sequence). CDR3 length equals 16 residues. Here the CDR3 DNA reads TGCAGTGCTATCATCGTAGGGCCGACGAACACCGGGGAGCTGTTTTTT. Its protein product is CSAIIVGPTNTGELFF.

The rearrangement joins TRBV20-1 to TRBJ2-7; D is uncertain. The CDR3 has 15 residues. V was shortened by 0 bases and J by 0 bases, with 12 bases between the two germline ends. The germline V gene has CDR1 DFQATT and CDR2 SNEGSKA (reference sequence). The CDR3 DNA reads TGCAGTGCTAGAGAAGACGGGTGGAGCTCCTACGAGCAGTACTTC. Translation: CSAREDGWSSYEQYF.

The J gene is TRBJ1-1, the V gene TRBV4-3; a possible D gene is TRBD1 (5 bases). Trimming pared 3 bases from V and 6 bases from J, leaving 14 bases between. This CDR3 has 14 residues. Germline V CDR1 and CDR2: LGHNA, YSLEER. The CDR3 DNA follows: TGCGCCAGCAGCCAGCTAGGCTCGGGGGCTGAAGCTTTCTTT. Its translation is CASSQLGSGAEAFF.

Concerning this clonotype itself: An end of the junction differs from the germline gene, which may be a read error. The chain recombines TRBV20-1 with TRBJ1-1, with 8 bases matching TRBD1. Germline loops: CDR1 DFQATT, CDR2 SNEGSKA (reference sequence). The CDR3 extends over 14 amino acids. Written as DNA, the CDR3 is TGCGGTGCTAGAGACAGGGGTTGGGACACTGAAGCTTTCTTT. Its translation is CGARDRGWDTEAFF.

The V gene is TRBV28, the J gene TRBJ1-1; D remains unclear. Germline CDR1 MDHEN, CDR2 SYDVKM. The CDR3 is 12 residues long. V was cut by 2 bases and J by 12 bases, with 13 bases left in between. The CDR3 nucleotides are TGTGCCAGCAGTTTAGAGCACAGACCGACTTTCTTT. Protein product: CASSLEHRPTFF.

A remark on this clonotype: The junction and the germline gene differ at one end; a read error may be behind it. V and J are TRBV9 and TRBJ2-1; 9 positions agree with TRBD2. CDR3 size: 15 residues. CDR1 is SGDLS and CDR2 is YYNGEE in the germline V gene. The CDR3 here is CASSVLGLAGYGQFF. CDR3 coding DNA: TGTGCCAGTAGCGTACTCGGGCTAGCGGGGTACGGGCAGTTCTTC.

The rearrangement uses TRBV7-9 and TRBJ1-2, with D possibly being TRBD1 (5 bases). Germline CDR1 and CDR2: SEHNR and FQNEAQ (reference sequence). Trimming cost V 7 bases and J 4 bases, with 10 bases left between them. The CDR3 covers 12 residues. The CDR3 spells CASNTGVYGYTF. The CDR3 DNA reads as TGTGCCAGCAACACAGGAGTCTATGGCTACACCTTC.

This clonotype was seen a few times. CDR3 amino acids: CASSQDSGVSYNEQFF. CDR3 sequence (DNA): TGTGCCAGCAGCCAGGATAGCGGGGTCTCCTACAATGAGCAGTTCTTC. The rearrangement uses TRBV3-1 and TRBJ2-1; 8 nucleotides match TRBD2. Germline V gene lookup returns CDR1 LGHDT and CDR2 YNNKEL (reference sequence). The CDR3 sequence is 16 residues long. The V gene end was trimmed by 3 bases and the J gene end by 0 bases; junction bases not matched to a gene: 4.

The table lists this clonotype with a few counts. The chain carries TRBV7-2 and TRBJ1-2, with D perhaps matching TRBD1 (6 bases). Between the trimmed V and J ends, which lost 1 base and 0 bases, there was a span of 15 bases. This CDR3 region has 17 residues. Germline V gives CDR1 SGHTA, CDR2 FQGNSA. This CDR3 is CASSLVWGPSPNYGYTF. CDR3 nucleotides: TGTGCCAGCAGCTTAGTGTGGGGGCCCTCTCCTAACTATGGCTACACCTTC.